These T cell receptor beta chains were read from a single sample in a study of shared clonotypes between healthy human individuals. Sequenced by immunoSEQ multiplex PCR; TCRdb stores in-frame clones only, minus some. The sample includes 2 million to 2.5 million clones, under 95% of them seen just once. Sequencing used naive CD4+ T cells from PBMCs. The receptors were gathered from a man between 18 and 29 years old in good health. Some clones in this sample may be carry-over from other donors' samples. CDR3s include the opening cysteine and the closing phenylalanine or tryptophan. The order of the fields is CDR3 protein, CDR3 DNA, D gene, clone size, V gene, J gene, CDR3 length. The D gene is left open where the match is weak. The size entry is marked missing in some rows and otherwise reads once, few, many or a size class.

CDR3: CASSRTLAATYEQYF; DNA: TGTGCCAGCAGCCGGACCCTCGCAGCGACCTACGAGCAGTACTTC; D: .; size: .; V: TRBV6-5; J: TRBJ2-7; length: 15
CDR3: CASSRDSYNEQFF; DNA: TGTGCCAGCAGCCGGGACAGCTACAATGAGCAGTTCTTC; D: TRBD1; size: .; V: TRBV5-4; J: TRBJ2-1; length: 13
CDR3: CASTLWGTGNTIYF; DNA: TGTGCCAGCACCCTATGGGGCACTGGAAACACCATATATTTT; D: .; size: .; V: TRBV6-5; J: TRBJ1-3; length: 14
CDR3: CASSSPSGARGHGYTF; DNA: TGTGCCAGCAGCTCCCCCTCTGGTGCAAGGGGACATGGCTACACCTTC; D: .; size: .; V: TRBV7-2; J: TRBJ1-2; length: 16
CDR3: CASVSFNRDTEAFF; DNA: TGTGCCAGCGTAAGTTTTAACAGAGACACTGAAGCTTTCTTT; D: .; size: .; V: TRBV6-1; J: TRBJ1-1; length: 14
CDR3: CASSLSGAAPYEQYF; DNA: TGTGCCAGCAGCCTAAGCGGGGCGGCCCCCTACGAGCAGTACTTC; D: TRBD2; size: .; V: TRBV5-4; J: TRBJ2-7; length: 15
CDR3: CASSALGQESSEQYF; DNA: TGTGCCAGCAGCGCCCTGGGACAGGAAAGTAGCGAGCAGTACTTC; D: TRBD1; size: .; V: TRBV7-9; J: TRBJ2-7; length: 15
CDR3: CASSLTPGGSLVNQPQHF; DNA: TGTGCCAGCAGCTTGACCCCAGGGGGGTCCCTTGTTAATCAGCCCCAGCATTTT; D: TRBD1; size: .; V: TRBV5-6; J: TRBJ1-5; length: 18
CDR3: CASSLRPSTTNEKLFF; DNA: TGTGCCAGCAGCCTCCGCCCCTCAACAACTAATGAAAAACTGTTTTTT; D: .; size: .; V: TRBV11-2; J: TRBJ1-4; length: 16
CDR3: CASSAGRLGFQETQYF; DNA: TGCGCCAGCAGCGCCGGAAGGTTAGGGTTCCAAGAGACCCAGTACTTC; D: .; size: .; V: TRBV5-1; J: TRBJ2-5; length: 16
CDR3: CASSLDRGGYEQYF; DNA: TGTGCCAGCAGTTTAGACAGGGGGGGGTACGAGCAGTACTTC; D: TRBD1; size: .; V: TRBV27; J: TRBJ2-7; length: 14
CDR3: CASSLGGTGGTDTQYF; DNA: TGTGCCAGCAGCTTAGGGGGGACAGGAGGCACAGATACGCAGTATTTT; D: TRBD1; size: .; V: TRBV7-2; J: TRBJ2-3; length: 16
CDR3: CASSPRLGGAEAFF; DNA: TGTGCCAGCAGCCCTCGACTGGGAGGGGCTGAAGCTTTCTTT; D: .; size: few; V: TRBV14; J: TRBJ1-1; length: 14
CDR3: CSVDRAGGGEQFF; DNA: TGCAGCGTTGATCGAGCGGGAGGAGGTGAGCAGTTCTTC; D: TRBD2; size: once; V: TRBV29-1; J: TRBJ2-1; length: 13
CDR3: CASGGLAFGEQFF; DNA: TGTGCCAGCGGAGGGCTAGCCTTTGGTGAGCAGTTCTTC; D: .; size: .; V: TRBV25-1; J: TRBJ2-1; length: 13
CDR3: CASSYRGTANTEAFF; DNA: TGTGCCAGCAGTTACCGCGGAACAGCTAACACTGAAGCTTTCTTT; D: .; size: .; V: TRBV6-5; J: TRBJ1-1; length: 15
CDR3: CASSPSPGKNTEAFF; DNA: TGTGCCAGCTCACCATCCCCAGGGAAAAACACTGAAGCTTTCTTT; D: .; size: few; V: TRBV18; J: TRBJ1-1; length: 15
CDR3: CAIAVAGDTQYF; DNA: TGTGCCATCGCGGTGGCGGGAGATACGCAGTATTTT; D: .; size: .; V: TRBV10-3; J: TRBJ2-3; length: 12
CDR3: CASSAVSGQGAHEQYF; DNA: TGCGCCAGCAGCGCTGTCTCTGGACAGGGGGCTCACGAGCAGTACTTC; D: TRBD1; size: .; V: TRBV5-1; J: TRBJ2-7; length: 16
CDR3: CASSSTGADTEAFF; DNA: TGTGCCAGCAGCTCGACAGGGGCTGACACTGAAGCTTTCTTT; D: TRBD1; size: .; V: TRBV7-2; J: TRBJ1-1; length: 14
CDR3: CASSTTSHQSYTQYF; DNA: TGTGCCAGCAGCACCACTAGCCATCAGTCTTATACGCAGTATTTT; D: .; size: .; V: TRBV28; J: TRBJ2-3; length: 15
CDR3: CASSLVGRGPTSYEQYF; DNA: TGTGCCAGCAGCTTGGTTGGTCGGGGGCCAACCTCCTACGAGCAGTACTTC; D: .; size: .; V: TRBV5-4; J: TRBJ2-7; length: 17
CDR3: CASSLGLAGRYNEQFF; DNA: TGCGCCAGCAGCTTGGGACTAGCGGGGAGATACAATGAGCAGTTCTTC; D: TRBD2; size: .; V: TRBV5-1; J: TRBJ2-1; length: 16
CDR3: CASSYSGGRETQYF; DNA: TGTGCCAGCAGTTACTCAGGAGGGCGGGAGACCCAGTACTTC; D: .; size: .; V: TRBV6-5; J: TRBJ2-5; length: 14
CDR3: CASTVPGYGYTF; DNA: TGTGCCAGCACCGTCCCGGGATATGGCTACACCTTC; D: .; size: once; V: TRBV28; J: TRBJ1-2; length: 12
CDR3: CASRPRLAGTNTGELFF; DNA: TGTGCCAGCAGACCTAGACTAGCGGGGACGAACACCGGGGAGCTGTTTTTT; D: TRBD2; size: .; V: TRBV28; J: TRBJ2-2; length: 17
CDR3: CASSQDLNTEAFF; DNA: TGTGCCAGCAGCCAGGACTTGAACACTGAAGCTTTCTTT; D: .; size: .; V: TRBV4-2; J: TRBJ1-1; length: 13
CDR3: CATSGVANTEAFF; DNA: TGTGCCACCTCGGGGGTGGCTAACACTGAAGCTTTCTTT; D: .; size: .; V: TRBV6-5; J: TRBJ1-1; length: 13
CDR3: CASSYSRADNYGYTF; DNA: TGTGCCAGCAGTTACTCCCGGGCCGATAACTATGGCTACACCTTC; D: .; size: .; V: TRBV6-5; J: TRBJ1-2; length: 15
CDR3: CASSLVGPQHF; DNA: TGTGCCAGCAGCTTGGTGGGGCCCCAGCATTTT; D: .; size: few; V: TRBV7-2; J: TRBJ1-5; length: 11
CDR3: CASRFETVETQYF; DNA: TGTGCCAGCAGGTTCGAGACTGTGGAGACCCAGTACTTC; D: .; size: .; V: TRBV2; J: TRBJ2-5; length: 13
CDR3: CASSGRVDNYGYTF; DNA: TGTGCCAGCAGCGGCAGAGTGGATAACTATGGCTACACCTTC; D: .; size: .; V: TRBV6-6; J: TRBJ1-2; length: 14
CDR3: CASGWGFGYGYTF; DNA: TGTGCCAGCGGTTGGGGGTTTGGCTATGGCTACACCTTC; D: .; size: .; V: TRBV27; J: TRBJ1-2; length: 13
CDR3: CASSLAGARNGYEQYF; DNA: TGCGCCAGCAGCTTGGCCGGCGCCCGAAACGGCTACGAGCAGTACTTC; D: .; size: .; V: TRBV5-1; J: TRBJ2-7; length: 16
CDR3: CASSQDLSGRANYGYTF; DNA: TGCGCCAGCAGCCAAGATCTCAGTGGCAGAGCTAACTATGGCTACACCTTC; D: .; size: .; V: TRBV4-1; J: TRBJ1-2; length: 17
CDR3: CASSHPDGTAAVYGYTF; DNA: TGCGCCAGCAGCCACCCAGACGGGACCGCTGCTGTATATGGCTACACCTTC; D: .; size: .; V: TRBV5-1; J: TRBJ1-2; length: 17
CDR3: CASSSGQGYGYTF; DNA: TGTGCCAGCAGCTCCGGACAGGGATACGGCTACACCTTC; D: TRBD1; size: .; V: TRBV11-2; J: TRBJ1-2; length: 13
CDR3: CASSFTGGERGNTIYF; DNA: TGTGCCAGCAGCTTTACAGGGGGCGAAAGAGGAAACACCATATATTTT; D: TRBD1; size: .; V: TRBV5-4; J: TRBJ1-3; length: 16
CDR3: CASSPTRTANTEAFF; DNA: TGTGCCAGCAGCCCCACGCGGACAGCGAACACTGAAGCTTTCTTT; D: .; size: .; V: TRBV6-6; J: TRBJ1-1; length: 15
CDR3: CASSPTSGRGVGADTQYF; DNA: TGTGCCAGCAGCCCGACTAGCGGGAGAGGGGTGGGGGCAGATACGCAGTATTTT; D: TRBD2; size: .; V: TRBV4-2; J: TRBJ2-3; length: 18
CDR3: CASSITGLAGENEQFF; DNA: TGTGCCAGCAGCATTACGGGACTAGCGGGGGAGAATGAGCAGTTCTTC; D: TRBD2; size: .; V: TRBV5-5; J: TRBJ2-1; length: 16
CDR3: CASSRTDEQYF; DNA: TGTGCCAGCAGCCGTACGGACGAGCAGTACTTC; D: .; size: .; V: TRBV7-9; J: TRBJ2-7; length: 11
CDR3: CASSDHGSNTIYF; DNA: TGTGCCAGCTCGGATCACGGCTCGAACACCATATATTTT; D: .; size: .; V: TRBV27; J: TRBJ1-3; length: 13
CDR3: CASSFTGGRGDTQYF; DNA: TGTGCCAGCAGTTTCACAGGGGGCCGGGGAGATACGCAGTATTTT; D: TRBD1; size: .; V: TRBV28; J: TRBJ2-3; length: 15
CDR3: CASSDDRAGETQYF; DNA: TGTGCCAGCAGCGACGACAGGGCGGGAGAGACCCAGTACTTC; D: TRBD1; size: .; V: TRBV11-2; J: TRBJ2-5; length: 14
CDR3: CSVEDTRANGYTF; DNA: TGCAGCGTTGAAGATACTAGGGCGAATGGCTACACCTTC; D: .; size: .; V: TRBV29-1; J: TRBJ1-2; length: 13